This is a list of T cell receptor beta chains from one sample in a study of cytomegalovirus exposure and HLA in healthy donors. Only in-frame clones appear in the TCRdb table, and some are missing; sequencing was by immunoSEQ multiplex PCR. The sample has 150,000 to 200,000 clones; 85% are singletons. What was sequenced was PBMCs. The receptors here all came from a man aged 18 to 29 in good health and CMV-seropositive. Each CDR3 is given with its conserved first and last residue. The order of the fields is CDR3 length, V gene, clone size, J gene, CDR3 protein. Clone size is shown for a subset of rows, as once, few, many or a class of expanded clone.

>16|TRBV7-2|-|TRBJ1-5
CASSLDRDESNQPQHF
>12|TRBV30|-|TRBJ2-7
CAWSVDKSEQYF
>14|TRBV9|few|TRBJ1-6
CASSVRQYNSPLHF
>13|TRBV7-9|-|TRBJ2-1
CASSYTLGNEQFF
>15|TRBV5-1|-|TRBJ2-7
CASSLEGQGTYEQYF
>14|TRBV11-2|few|TRBJ2-7
CASSLGGSSYEQYF
>15|TRBV6-1|few|TRBJ1-5
CASRPNLGPNQPQHF
>14|TRBV6-1|-|TRBJ1-6
CASKRGASNSPLHF
>13|TRBV6-1|-|TRBJ1-1
CASSRTANTEAFF
>15|TRBV28|-|TRBJ1-5
CASSPGQRSNQPQHF
>14|TRBV5-1|-|TRBJ2-1
CASSSTSGGLEQFF
>15|TRBV7-3|-|TRBJ2-4
CASSSNRDTVNIQYF
>14|TRBV6-6|-|TRBJ2-2
CASRIQGGTGELFF
>16|TRBV9|-|TRBJ2-7
CASSQTTPTPTYEQYF
>13|TRBV6-5|-|TRBJ1-1
CASSLGVYTEAFF
>16|TRBV7-9|-|TRBJ2-5
CASSSRTSGRWETQYF
>16|TRBV6-1|-|TRBJ2-2
CASSEVTGSYTGELFF
>12|TRBV6-1|once|TRBJ1-2
CAGKEGGYGYTF
>15|TRBV10-2|-|TRBJ2-5
CASSDRGGGQETQYF
>17|TRBV28|-|TRBJ2-2
CASTSTSGRAGSGELFF
>13|TRBV10-2|-|TRBJ1-2
CASRDRGDYGYTF
>16|TRBV7-8|few|TRBJ1-5
CASSLARDIWNQPQHF
>15|TRBV6-5|-|TRBJ1-1
CASSSRQGANTEAFF
>17|TRBV28|-|TRBJ2-7
CASSPPDDRGGSYEQYF
>14|TRBV19|-|TRBJ2-2
CATNGQAGTGELFF
>15|TRBV6-1|-|TRBJ2-5
CASTKETGGAQTQYF
>16|TRBV6-5|-|TRBJ2-3
CASSYSRTTGADTQYF
>16|TRBV7-8|-|TRBJ1-4
CASSFGNRGTNEKLFF
>17|TRBV2|-|TRBJ2-1
CASSDTSGGISYNEQFF
>13|TRBV30|-|TRBJ1-2
CAWSIGGDYGYTF
>15|TRBV28|once|TRBJ2-1
CASIAGTTTYNEQFF
>15|TRBV5-1|-|TRBJ2-7
CASSLRSGGPYEQYF
>11|TRBV7-9|once|TRBJ1-2
CASSVRQVTTF
>16|TRBV19|-|TRBJ1-5
CASTSVQDRLNQPQHF
>18|TRBV21-1|few|TRBJ2-7
CASSKPGLAGAQGDEQYF
>15|TRBV4-2|-|TRBJ2-7
CASSQEYSEGYEQYF
>16|TRBV7-8|many|TRBJ2-1
CASSWGLGRGRNEQFF
>14|TRBV6-1|-|TRBJ2-5
CARGQLWQKRTQYF
>15|TRBV27|-|TRBJ1-1
CASSLGDRVNTEAFF
>16|TRBV7-7|-|TRBJ1-1
CARPLRWRCLNTEAFF
>13|TRBV5-6|-|TRBJ1-2
CASKGQGYYGYTF
>16|TRBV7-8|-|TRBJ2-2
CASSLWRGGNTGELFF
>14|TRBV29-1|-|TRBJ2-3
CSVWVRGSTDTQYF
>13|TRBV7-9|-|TRBJ2-2
CASSLQTTGELFF
>15|TRBV5-1|-|TRBJ2-3
CASSLQASPTDTQYF
>18|TRBV10-2|-|TRBJ2-2
CASTDGTGGEEATGELFF
>13|TRBV5-8|-|TRBJ1-1
CASSLDRDTEAFF
>15|TRBV6-1|once|TRBJ2-3
CASSDQGGNTDTQYF
>15|TRBV7-9|-|TRBJ2-7
CASSLAPGGSYEQYF
>15|TRBV5-1|-|TRBJ2-1
CASRKPGGGLNEQFF
>15|TRBV30|-|TRBJ1-3
CAWSVRRGSGNTIYF
>12|TRBV30|few|TRBJ1-2
CAWSGGYYGYTF
>13|TRBV7-3|-|TRBJ2-1
CASSSTSRNEQFF